This entry lists 30 T cell receptor beta chains sequenced from one sample in a study of cytomegalovirus exposure and HLA in healthy donors. Repertoires were generated with immunoSEQ multiplex PCR, while TCRdb's copy carries only in-frame clones and drops some. The sample records a few hundred thousand clones, about 86% being singletons. What was sequenced was PBMCs. The receptor set was obtained from a woman aged 18-29 years in good health and CMV-seronegative.

The chain joins TRBV4-3 to TRBJ2-7; 7 bases map to TRBD1. Germline assignment: CDR1 LGHNA and CDR2 YSLEER. The CDR3 loop spans 15 amino acids. J gave up 3 bases and V 0 bases, and 5 bases lay outside the gene matches. The CDR3 protein is CASSQERGLSYEQYF. The CDR3 nucleotides are TGCGCCAGCAGCCAAGAGAGGGGGCTAAGCTACGAGCAGTACTTC.

The chain combines TRBV7-9 with TRBJ2-7; a weak D match, TRBD1 (8 bases). Trimming left V 3 bases short and J 3 bases short, with 18 bases between. Germline CDR1 SEHNR, CDR2 FQNEAQ (reference sequence). CDR3 length: 16 residues. CDR3 amino acids: CASSLARGDRHYEQYF. The CDR3 region has the DNA TGTGCCAGCAGCTTGGCCCGGGGGGACAGGCACTACGAGCAGTACTTC.

The rearrangement joins TRBV4-1 to TRBJ2-5; 9 bases match TRBD1. The V segment lost 5 bases and the J segment 5 bases; nucleotides outside the gene matches: 12. Germline assignment: CDR1 MGHRA and CDR2 YSYEKL. The CDR3 runs 16 residues. CDR3 amino acids: CASSKKQGAGGETQYF. DNA for the CDR3: TGCGCCAGCAGCAAAAAACAGGGGGCGGGTGGGGAGACCCAGTACTTC.

V usage is TRBV28 and J usage is TRBJ2-7; D perhaps matches TRBD1 (6 bases). The CDR3 consists of 12 residues. The germline V gene has CDR1 MDHEN and CDR2 SYDVKM. V lost 3 bases and J lost 6, with 9 bases in between. The CDR3 DNA sequence: TGTGCCAGCAGTTTTCAGGGGCGCGAGCAGTACTTC. It yields the protein CASSFQGREQYF.

The sample holds one count of this clone. The gene calls are TRBV28 and TRBJ1-2; the D is unclear. Germline V gene lookup returns CDR1 MDHEN and CDR2 SYDVKM. Trimming shortened V by 2 bases and J by 7 bases, and 11 bases separated the two germline ends. The CDR3 runs 13 residues. DNA for the CDR3: TGTGCCAGCAGTTTAACGGGCCGGGGTGGCTACACCTTC. It is translated as CASSLTGRGGYTF.

This chain links TRBV27 with TRBJ1-5, with D tentatively TRBD1 (5 bases). V was trimmed by 3 bases and J by 3 bases, leaving 12 bases between them. The CDR3 consists of 15 residues. Germline V gene data show CDR1 as MNHEY and CDR2 as SMNVEV (reference sequence). CDR3 coding DNA: TGTGCCAGCAGTTTCGATCGGGGGACCAATCAGCCCCAGCATTTT. It translates to CASSFDRGTNQPQHF.

The chain employs TRBV5-1 and TRBJ1-1; a weak D match, TRBD1 (5 bases). This CDR3 has 14 residues. V lost 0 bases and J 8 bases, leaving 14 bases between the germline ends. Germline lookup yields CDR1 SGHRS and CDR2 YFSETQ. The chain's CDR3 is CASSLALEGAEAFF. The CDR3 coding sequence is TGCGCCAGCAGCTTGGCCCTGGAAGGGGCCGAAGCTTTCTTT.

The chain uses TRBV7-9 and TRBJ1-3, with 9 bases fitting TRBD1. Germline V gene lookup returns CDR1 SEHNR and CDR2 FQNEAQ (reference sequence). The trim removed 5 bases at V and 1 base at J, leaving 9 bases unmatched. CDR3 size: 17 residues. CDR3 sequence: CASSIPGQGTSGNTIYF. The CDR3, as DNA: TGTGCCAGCAGCATCCCGGGACAGGGAACTTCTGGAAACACCATATATTTT. Together with reference TRBV7-9 and TRBJ1-3, the CDR3 gives the full variable domain: DTGVSQNPRHKITKRGQNVTFRCDPISEHNRLYWYRQTLGQGPEFLTYFQNEAQLEKSRLLSDRFSAERPKGSFSTLEIQRTEQGDSAMYLCASSIPGQGTSGNTIYFGEGSWLTVV.

The rearrangement uses TRBV2 and TRBJ2-7; 10 nucleotides match TRBD1. Germline-derived CDR1 and CDR2 are SNHLY and FYNNEI. The V gene end was trimmed by 5 bases and the J gene end by 2 bases; junction bases not matched to a gene: 3. The CDR3 sequence is 14 residues long. The DNA for the CDR3 is TGTGCCAGCAGTACAGGACAGGGGGCCTACGAGCAGTACTTC. Translation gives CASSTGQGAYEQYF.

The chain is built from TRBV27 and TRBJ2-7, with TRBD2 as a possible D gene (6 bases). Germline CDR1 is MNHEY and CDR2 is SMNVEV (reference sequence). The CDR3 loop spans 15 amino acids. The V and J ends lost 5 bases and 2 bases respectively, with 16 bases between them. The CDR3 sequence is CASSTPGTSPYEQYF. The CDR3 DNA reads TGTGCCAGCAGTACCCCCGGGACTTCTCCCTACGAGCAGTACTTC.

This chain uses TRBV6-1 with TRBJ1-2; tentative D call: TRBD1 (5 bases). This CDR3 region has 15 residues. With 2 bases removed from V and 12 bases from J, the gap between germline ends came to 22 bases. Germline loops: CDR1 MNHNS, CDR2 SASEGT. CDR3 sequence reads: CASSELGAGMARDTF. In DNA form, the CDR3 reads TGTGCCAGCAGTGAACTTGGGGCGGGAATGGCTAGGGACACCTTC.

The V call is TRBV30, the J call TRBJ2-3, with D maybe TRBD1 (6 bases). Germline V gene data show CDR1 as GTSNPN and CDR2 as SVGIG (reference sequence). The CDR3 is 17 amino acids. The V end was cut by 0 bases, the J end by 6 bases, with 22 bases between. In DNA, the CDR3 is TGTGCCTGGAGTGTACTCAGGGGTGTGGTCCTGCCCGATACGCAGTATTTT. Residues: CAWSVLRGVVLPDTQYF.

V gene TRBV6-5 combines with J gene TRBJ2-3, with TRBD2 identical over 7 bases. V was pared by 2 bases and J by 2 bases, with 7 bases of the junction left unmatched. CDR1 MNHEY and CDR2 SVGAGI come from the germline V gene. This CDR3 is built from 16 residues. The DNA of the CDR3 is TGTGCCAGCAGTTACGTGGCGGGAGCTACCACAGATACGCAGTATTTT. It specifies CASSYVAGATTDTQYF.

The rearrangement links TRBV30 to TRBJ2-7; D may be TRBD2 (5 bases). Trimming removed 3 bases at V and 0 bases at J, with 15 bases between. This CDR3 is 15 amino acids long. From germline, CDR1 is GTSNPN and CDR2 SVGIG (reference sequence). The CDR3 loop is CAWRAMDLSSYEQYF. The CDR3 DNA reads TGTGCCTGGAGGGCAATGGACTTAAGCTCCTACGAGCAGTACTTC.

The chain is built from TRBV12-5 and TRBJ1-1; D is ambiguous. V lost 4 bases to trimming and J lost 3 bases, with 3 bases between them. This CDR3 spans 11 amino acids. CDR1 is LGHNT and CDR2 is FRNRAP in the germline V gene. The CDR3: CASGSYTEAFF. The CDR3 nucleotides are TGTGCTAGTGGTTCGTACACTGAAGCTTTCTTT.

The rearrangement links TRBV10-1 to TRBJ2-7, with a possible D match to TRBD1 (5 bases). This CDR3 is built from 12 residues. Germline V gene data show CDR1 as WNHNN and CDR2 as SYGVQD (reference sequence). The ends were cut back, 6 bases at V and 6 bases at J, with 12 bases in the middle. CDR3 nucleotide sequence: TGCGCCAGCAGATCCCAGGGTGGCGAGCAGTACTTC. Amino acids: CASRSQGGEQYF.

The chain uses TRBV28 and TRBJ1-4; TRBD1 matches at 9 bases. CDR3 length: 15 amino acids. From germline, CDR1 is MDHEN and CDR2 SYDVKM. The trim removed 4 bases at V and 5 bases at J, leaving 5 bases unmatched. The CDR3 reads CASSSTTGGNEKLFF. The CDR3 bases are TGTGCCAGCAGTTCGACGACAGGGGGGAATGAAAAACTGTTTTTT.

V and J are TRBV5-1 and TRBJ2-2; 7 bases fit TRBD2. This CDR3 contains 16 residues. V lost 4 bases to trimming and J lost 3 bases; unmatched junction nucleotides: 9. Germline V CDR1 and CDR2: SGHRS, YFSETQ. This CDR3 is CASSRRGGSYTGELFF. The DNA of the CDR3 is TGCGCCAGCAGCCGGAGGGGCGGGAGTTACACCGGGGAGCTGTTTTTT.

The V and J genes are TRBV6-4 and TRBJ1-2; perhaps TRBD1 as D (6 bases). The CDR3 consists of 13 residues. Trimming removed 0 bases from V and 8 bases from J, with 10 bases in between. Germline-derived CDR1 and CDR2 are MRHNA and SNTAGT. The CDR3 spells CASSDSHREGYTF. The CDR3, as DNA: TGTGCCAGCAGTGACTCGCACAGGGAAGGCTACACCTTC.

In its sample, this clone was seen many times. Other DNA sequences in this sample translate to the same CDR3. CDR3 DNA: TGTGCCAGCAGTTTACCGGGGGGCTCCTACAATGAGCAGTTCTTC. Protein: CASSLPGGSYNEQFF. This chain uses TRBV27 with TRBJ2-1; 7 bases agree with TRBD2. Germline V gene sequence: CDR1 MNHEY, CDR2 SMNVEV (reference sequence). Trimming at V came to 2 bases and at J to 0 bases, leaving 1 base not matched to a gene. This CDR3 has 15 residues.

The CDR3 region has the DNA TGTGCCAGCTCACCTACAGGGTTAACAGAGACCCAGTACTTC. It specifies CASSPTGLTETQYF. V is TRBV18 and J is TRBJ2-5; D is perhaps TRBD1 (6 bases). With 3 bases removed from V and 4 bases from J, the gap between germline ends came to 12 bases. The CDR3 loop spans 14 amino acids. Germline V gene sequence: CDR1 KGHSH, CDR2 LQKENI. Filled out from reference TRBV18 and TRBJ2-5, the complete variable domain reads NAGVMQNPRHLVRRRGQEARLRCSPMKGHSHVYWYRQLPEEGLKFMVYLQKENIIDESGMPKERFSAEFPKEGPSILRIQQVVRGDSAAYFCASSPTGLTETQYFGPGTRLLVL.

J is TRBJ2-3 and V is TRBV30; 10 positions agree with TRBD1. V was clipped by 5 bases and J by 5 bases; unmatched bases: 4. Looked up from germline, CDR1 is GTSNPN and CDR2 is SVGIG (reference sequence). The CDR3 length is 13 residues. The CDR3, as DNA: TGTGCCTGGGCCCGGGACAGGGGAGATACGCAGTATTTT. Translating it yields CAWARDRGDTQYF.

The V call is TRBV7-3, the J call TRBJ2-7; 7 positions agree with TRBD2. V lost 4 bases to trimming and J lost 7 bases; unmatched junction nucleotides: 16. The V gene's germline CDR1 is SGHTA and CDR2 FQGTGA. CDR3 length: 16 amino acids. The CDR3 spells CASSSPSAGRPGEQYF. CDR3 nucleotides: TGTGCCAGCAGCTCCCCATCAGCGGGGCGTCCCGGGGAGCAGTACTTC.

This clone was seen more than once but under ten times. V and J are TRBV11-3 and TRBJ1-5; D may be TRBD1 (5 bases). The germline gives CDR1 SGHNT, CDR2 YENEEA. V lost 0 bases, J lost 0 bases, and 15 bases lay in between. This CDR3 has 18 residues. CDR3 amino acids: CASSLDILTEYSNQPQHF. In DNA form, the CDR3 reads TGTGCCAGCAGCTTAGATATCCTGACAGAGTATAGCAATCAGCCCCAGCATTTT. The full variable domain, with the rest looked up from reference TRBV11-3 and TRBJ1-5, is EAGVVQSPRYKIIEKKQPVAFWCNPISGHNTLYWYLQNLGQGPELLIRYENEEAVDDSQLPKDRFSAERLKGVDSTLKIQPAELGDSAVYLCASSLDILTEYSNQPQHFGDGTRLSIL.

The J gene is TRBJ2-2, the V gene TRBV7-2, with 7 positions matching TRBD2. The CDR3 consists of 15 residues. With V trimmed by 3 bases and J by 7 bases, 8 bases remained unmatched. The germline V gene has CDR1 SGHTA and CDR2 FQGNSA. This CDR3 reads CASSFRGDARGELFF. CDR3 coding DNA: TGTGCCAGCAGCTTTCGGGGGGACGCACGCGGGGAGCTGTTTTTT. The whole variable domain, filled in from reference TRBV7-2 and TRBJ2-2, reads GAGVSQSPSNKVTEKGKDVELRCDPISGHTALYWYRQSLGQGLEFLIYFQGNSAPDKSGLPSDRFSAERTGGSVSTLTIQRTQQEDSAVYLCASSFRGDARGELFFGEGSRLTVL.

CDR3 region: CASNWAYGYTF. CDR3 coding DNA: TGTGCCAGCAACTGGGCCTATGGCTACACCTTC. V usage is TRBV28 and J usage is TRBJ1-2; D is ambiguous. The CDR3 has 11 amino acids. The germline V gene encodes CDR1 MDHEN and CDR2 SYDVKM. Trimming stripped 7 bases from V and 4 bases from J, with 7 bases between.

This chain joins TRBV29-1 and TRBJ1-5; a weak D match, TRBD1 (5 bases). There are 13 residues in the CDR3. V lost 1 base, J lost 3 bases, and 7 bases lay in between. Germline V gives CDR1 SQVTM, CDR2 ANQGSEA. This CDR3 is CSVEVQVNQPQHF. The CDR3 DNA is TGCAGCGTTGAAGTACAGGTCAATCAGCCCCAGCATTTT.

This chain links TRBV10-3 with TRBJ2-3; 10 nucleotides line up with TRBD1. The ends lost 3 bases at V and 1 base at J; junction bases unmatched: 7. Germline-derived CDR1 and CDR2 are ENHRY and SYGVKD. The CDR3 has 17 amino acids. The CDR3 protein is CAISDTGTGVGTDTQYF. The CDR3 region has the DNA TGTGCCATCAGTGATACCGGGACAGGGGTGGGCACAGATACGCAGTATTTT.

CDR3 coding DNA: TGCAGCGCTATGAGGACTAGCGGGAAAAGGTGGTACAATGAGCAGTTCTTC. Translation gives CSAMRTSGKRWYNEQFF. The V gene is TRBV29-1, the J gene TRBJ2-1, with 12 nucleotides matching TRBD2. The germline CDR1 and CDR2 sequences are SQVTM and ANQGSEA. V gave up 7 bases and J gave up 4 bases; unmatched junction bases: 14. This CDR3 comprises 17 residues.

This chain links TRBV7-2 with TRBJ1-2; D might be TRBD1 (5 bases). Trimming cost V 5 bases and J 2 bases, with 12 bases left between them. This CDR3 spans 14 amino acids. Germline assignment: CDR1 SGHTA and CDR2 FQGNSA. CDR3 DNA: TGTGCCAGCAGCAAAGATACAGGCAACTATGGCTACACCTTC. Residues: CASSKDTGNYGYTF.